A single sample gave rise to the 16 T cell receptor beta chains below, sequenced in a study of T cell responses to AZD1222 COVID-19 vaccine. Clones were sequenced by immunoSEQ multiplex PCR, and TCRdb holds only the in-frame ones, with some missing. The sample holds about 140,000 clones, approximately 88% seen once. Here the sequenced sample was peripheral blood, taken on day 0 of AZD1222 vaccination. Source of these receptors: an adult in good health.

The rearrangement joins TRBV19 to TRBJ1-2, with 9 bases matching TRBD1. V trimming: 9 bases; J trimming: 6 bases; junction bases outside the gene matches: 8. This CDR3 has 13 residues. Germline CDR1 is LNHDA and CDR2 is SQIVND (reference sequence). The CDR3 here is CASSRDRVNGYTF. The DNA for the CDR3 is TGTGCCAGCTCCCGGGACAGGGTTAATGGCTACACCTTC.

V and J are TRBV7-3 and TRBJ2-3, with unresolved D. CDR1 is SGHTA and CDR2 is FQGTGA in the germline V gene. The CDR3 is 13 amino acids. V shed 0 bases and J shed 4 bases, with 5 bases lying between them. The CDR3 DNA follows: TGTGCCAGCAGCTTAACGTTCTCAGATACGCAGTATTTT. Its protein product is CASSLTFSDTQYF.

The chain recombines TRBV4-3 with TRBJ2-7, with 7 bases identical to TRBD2. Germline V gene data show CDR1 as LGHNA and CDR2 as YSLEER. Trimming at V came to 0 bases and at J to 3 bases, leaving 14 bases not matched to a gene. The CDR3 sequence is 18 residues long. This CDR3 reads CASSQDTERGPGVYEQYF. In nucleotides, the CDR3 is TGCGCCAGCAGCCAAGATACGGAGCGGGGCCCGGGGGTCTACGAGCAGTACTTC.

The J gene is TRBJ2-1, the V gene TRBV4-2, with D possibly TRBD2 on 6 matching bases. CDR1 is LGHNA, CDR2 YNFKEQ, per germline. The length of the CDR3 is 13 residues. Trimming pared 4 bases from V and 14 bases from J, leaving 18 bases between. The CDR3: CASSPGSGERKFF. The CDR3 nucleotides are TGTGCCAGCAGCCCAGGGTCGGGAGAACGTAAGTTCTTC.

The rearrangement uses TRBV4-3 and TRBJ2-7; TRBD2 matches at 9 bases. The V gene end was trimmed by 0 bases and the J gene end by 4 bases; junction bases not matched to a gene: 4. CDR1 and CDR2 from the germline V gene are LGHNA and YSLEER. This CDR3 contains 15 residues. The CDR3, as DNA: TGCGCCAGCAGCCAAGAATCTAGCGGGGTTTACGAGCAGTACTTC. This codes for CASSQESSGVYEQYF.

The genes are TRBV19 and TRBJ2-1, with 9 bases aligning to TRBD1. Germline assignment: CDR1 LNHDA and CDR2 SQIVND (reference sequence). V lost 6 bases and J lost 5; bases outside the gene matches: 8. The CDR3 has 15 amino acids. As DNA, the CDR3 is TGTGCCAGTAGGCTACCGGGACAGGGTCACAATGAGCAGTTCTTC. This sequence encodes CASRLPGQGHNEQFF.

This clone was counted a single time. The V call is TRBV28, the J call TRBJ1-5; unclear D gene. The CDR3 has 15 residues. Looked up from germline, CDR1 is MDHEN and CDR2 is SYDVKM. The V end lost 2 bases, the J end lost 2 bases, and 10 bases lay between the germline ends. Here the CDR3 DNA reads TGTGCCAGCAGTTTAGGCGGTCCGGGCAATCAGCCCCAGCATTTT. It specifies CASSLGGPGNQPQHF.

The chain couples TRBV6-5 to TRBJ1-1; D unresolved. Trimming took 2 bases from V and 12 from J, leaving 16 bases between them. Germline assignment: CDR1 MNHEY and CDR2 SVGAGI. The CDR3 extends over 13 amino acids. CDR3 nucleotide sequence: TGTGCCAGCAGTTACCCCTCGGCACGGGCGACTTTCTTT. Residues: CASSYPSARATFF.

The chain employs TRBV6-2 or TRBV6-3 and TRBJ2-7; 8 bases fit TRBD2. The CDR3 is made up of 18 amino acids. Germline CDR1 reads MNHEY; CDR2 reads SVGEGT. The V gene end was trimmed by 0 bases and the J gene end by 1 base; junction bases not matched to a gene: 11. DNA of the CDR3: TGTGCCAGCAGTTACTCGGTTCCCCTAGCGGGTAAATCCTACGAGCAGTACTTC. Translating gives CASSYSVPLAGKSYEQYF.

The J gene is TRBJ1-1, the V gene TRBV3-1 (or the pseudogene TRBV3-2); tentatively, D is TRBD1 (6 bases). Trimming removed 4 bases at V and 11 bases at J, with 17 bases between. Per the germline V gene, CDR1 is LGHDT and CDR2 is YNNKEL (reference sequence). This CDR3 comprises 13 residues. CDR3 amino acids: CASSLGHNGVAFF. The DNA of the CDR3 is TGTGCCAGCAGCCTGGGACATAATGGAGTGGCTTTCTTT.

The gene calls are TRBV19 and TRBJ1-5, with 7 bases lining up with TRBD1. Germline CDR1 reads LNHDA; CDR2 reads SQIVND (reference sequence). CDR3 length equals 14 residues. Trimming cost V 5 bases and J 2 bases; bases outside gene matches: 3. The CDR3, as DNA: TGTGCCAGTAGTGTTACAGGGGGCAATCAGCCCCAGCATTTT. This sequence encodes CASSVTGGNQPQHF.

V usage is TRBV5-6 and J usage is TRBJ2-1, with D possibly TRBD1 on 6 matching bases. With 1 base removed from V and 6 bases from J, the gap between germline ends came to 11 bases. CDR1 is SGHDT, CDR2 YYEEEE, per germline. The CDR3 runs to 14 residues. For the CDR3, the DNA is TGTGCCAGCAGCTTGAGTTACAGGGCCAATGAGCAGTTCTTC. This sequence encodes CASSLSYRANEQFF.

V and J are TRBV11-2 and TRBJ2-7; unclear D gene. Per the germline V gene, CDR1 is SGHAT and CDR2 is FQNNGV. The CDR3 spans 18 residues. V was shortened by 5 bases and J by 3 bases, with 26 bases between the two germline ends. CDR3 sequence (DNA): TGTGCCAGCAGCAAACAAGAGCCCCCCATCCTCACTTTCTACGAGCAGTACTTC. Protein sequence: CASSKQEPPILTFYEQYF.

The chain has TRBV14 and TRBJ1-1; possible D gene TRBD1, 5 bases. V was pared by 1 base and J by 4 bases, with 19 bases between. CDR1 and CDR2 (germline): SGHDN, FVKESK. The CDR3 covers 17 residues. CDR3 coding DNA: TGTGCCAGCAGCCAAGTGCAGCTAAGGGGTTCGGGCACTGAAGCTTTCTTT. It specifies CASSQVQLRGSGTEAFF.

V usage is TRBV6-2 or TRBV6-3 and J usage is TRBJ1-5, with unresolved D. Between the trimmed V and J ends, which lost 4 bases and 1 base, there was a span of 8 bases. The CDR3 has 14 amino acids. Germline CDR1 is MNHEY and CDR2 is SVGEGT. The CDR3 coding sequence is TGTGCCAGCAGTTCAAAGGCCAGCAATCAGCCCCAGCATTTT. Its protein product is CASSSKASNQPQHF.

The chain links TRBV6-4 to TRBJ2-2, with a possible D match to TRBD1 (6 bases). The CDR3 runs 14 residues. Germline V gene lookup returns CDR1 MRHNA and CDR2 SNTAGT. V shed 6 bases and J shed 1 base, with 9 bases lying between them. CDR3 residues: CASRKTGNTGELFF. Written as DNA, the CDR3 is TGTGCCAGCAGGAAGACAGGGAACACCGGGGAGCTGTTTTTT.